Included here is one TCR beta chain sequence, with context. The antigen is undetermined. 200 to 250 ng DNA, tens of thousands of T cell genomes, went into each sorted-subset replicate PCR. Here immunoSEQ multiplex PCR was the method, and the copy in TCRdb shows in-frame clones only, minus some. The data show hundreds of thousands of clones, 95% to 97% seen once. Only CD45RO-negative cells positively selected for CCR7 counted as naive CD8 cells, so terminally differentiated effector memory CD45RA+ cells were excluded. The data were taken from a study of shared clonotypes between healthy human individuals. Looking at the study overall: Participating donors consisted of a couple of women and a few men aged 18 to 49. Notes on the study in general: Clonotypes not shared had lower generation probabilities than those common to all four donors.

This clonotype originated in a man aged 30-40 years in good health. Material for sequencing was naive CD8+ T cells sorted from blood.

CDR3 bases: TGTGCCAGCAGTGTGTTGGGACAGAATGAAAAACTGTTTTTT. It encodes CASSVLGQNEKLFF. This chain uses TRBV27 with TRBJ1-4, with 7 bases lining up with TRBD1. Looked up from germline, CDR1 is MNHEY and CDR2 is SMNVEV (reference sequence). V was pared by 5 bases and J by 5 bases, with 5 bases of the junction left unmatched. The CDR3 length is 14 residues.